This T cell receptor beta chain was sequenced in a study of blood T cell repertoires in COVID-19. The sample holds one count of this clone. Among Cohort 3 donors, those recovered had two negative PCRs, clearance, or symptom resolution. Assay used: immunoSEQ multiplex PCR; TCRdb lists only in-frame clones, some missing. The table includes approximately 440,000 clones, around 91% detected once. From germline, CDR1 is MNHEY and CDR2 SMNVEV (reference sequence). With 6 bases clipped from V and 7 bases from J, the junction kept 11 bases outside the gene matches. There are 14 residues in the CDR3. Sequencing was done on a sample of PBMCs or T cells enriched from blood (not recorded which). The rearrangement joins TRBV27 to TRBJ1-1; 7 nucleotides align to TRBD1. The receptor's source is a man younger than 35 who had recovered from COVID-19. The CDR3 here is CASRRDRVAHEAFF. DNA of the CDR3: TGTGCCAGCAGACGCGACAGGGTGGCCCATGAAGCTTTCTTT.